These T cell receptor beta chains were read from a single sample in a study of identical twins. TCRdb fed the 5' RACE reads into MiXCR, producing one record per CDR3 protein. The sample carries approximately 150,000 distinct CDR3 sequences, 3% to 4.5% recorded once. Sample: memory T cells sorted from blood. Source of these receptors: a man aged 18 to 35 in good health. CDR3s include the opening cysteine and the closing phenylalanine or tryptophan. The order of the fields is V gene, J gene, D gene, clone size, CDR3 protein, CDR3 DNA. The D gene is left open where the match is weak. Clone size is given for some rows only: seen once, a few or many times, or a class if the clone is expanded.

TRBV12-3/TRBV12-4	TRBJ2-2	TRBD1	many	CASSLTLTGRNTGELFF	TGTGCCAGCAGTCTGACTCTGACAGGGAGGAACACCGGGGAGCTGTTTTTT
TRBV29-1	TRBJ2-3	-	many	CSVEGAGSSTDTQYF	TGCAGCGTTGAAGGGGCGGGATCTAGCACAGATACGCAGTATTTT
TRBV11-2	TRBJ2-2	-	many	CASSLRQNTGELFF	TGTGCCAGCAGCTTAAGGCAGAACACCGGGGAGCTGTTTTTT
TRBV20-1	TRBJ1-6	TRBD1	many	CSASQGDSPLHF	TGCAGTGCTAGCCAGGGGGATTCACCCCTCCACTTT
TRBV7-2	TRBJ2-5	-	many	CASSFPDREETQYF	TGTGCCAGCAGCTTCCCGGACAGAGAAGAGACCCAGTACTTC
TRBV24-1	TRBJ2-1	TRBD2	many	CATSDPGPGLGNNEQFF	TGTGCCACCAGTGATCCAGGGCCGGGACTAGGCAACAATGAGCAGTTCTTC
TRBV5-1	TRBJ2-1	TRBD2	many	CASSRGGLATYNEQFF	TGCGCCAGCAGCCGGGGCGGACTAGCAACCTACAATGAGCAGTTCTTC
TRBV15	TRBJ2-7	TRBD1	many	CATSRGGQGRSEQYF	TGTGCCACCAGCAGGGGTGGACAGGGCCGGTCCGAGCAGTACTTC
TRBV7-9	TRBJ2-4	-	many	CASSSIIAGDRRNIQYF	TGTGCCAGCAGCTCCATAATAGCCGGGGACCGAAGGAACATTCAGTACTTC
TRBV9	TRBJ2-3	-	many	CASSVSPTSTDTQYF	TGTGCCAGCAGCGTTTCACCGACTAGCACAGATACGCAGTATTTT
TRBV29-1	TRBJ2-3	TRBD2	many	CSVGTSGNTDTQYF	TGCAGCGTTGGGACTAGCGGGAACACAGATACGCAGTATTTT
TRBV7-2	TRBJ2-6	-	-	CASSPGQIGANVLTF	TGTGCCAGCAGCCCCGGACAGATAGGGGCCAACGTCCTGACTTTC
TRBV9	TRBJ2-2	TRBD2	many	CASSVAWLAGVTGELFF	TGTGCCAGCAGCGTAGCCTGGCTAGCGGGAGTTACCGGGGAGCTGTTTTTT
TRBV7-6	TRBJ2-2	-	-	CASAYTGELFF	TGTGCCAGCGCGTACACCGGGGAGCTGTTTTTT
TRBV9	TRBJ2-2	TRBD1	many	CASSGTGDTGELFF	TGTGCCAGCAGCGGAACAGGGGACACCGGGGAGCTGTTTTTT
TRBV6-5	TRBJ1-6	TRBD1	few	CASSYLQGGSPLHF	TGTGCCAGCAGTTACCTGCAGGGGGGCTCACCCCTCCACTTT
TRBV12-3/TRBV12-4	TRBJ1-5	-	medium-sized	CASSWGPLAGSQHF	TGTGCCAGCAGTTGGGGACCCTTAGCAGGGTCCCAGCATTTT
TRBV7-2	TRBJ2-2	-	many	CASSLSQINTGELFF	TGTGCCAGCAGCTTATCGCAGATTAACACCGGGGAGCTGTTTTTT
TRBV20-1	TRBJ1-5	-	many	CSASQGNQPQHF	TGCAGTGCTAGCCAGGGCAATCAGCCCCAGCATTTT
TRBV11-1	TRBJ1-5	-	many	CASSPKVEQGRSRQPQHF	TGTGCCAGCAGCCCAAAGGTCGAACAGGGAAGGTCGCGGCAGCCCCAGCATTTT
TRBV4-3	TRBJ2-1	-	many	CASSQELGYNEQFF	TGCGCCAGCAGCCAAGAACTCGGCTACAATGAGCAGTTCTTC
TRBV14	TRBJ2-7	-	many	CASSDNIIYEQYF	TGTGCCAGCAGCGACAATATAATTTACGAGCAGTACTTC
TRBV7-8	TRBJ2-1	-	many	CASSTYRVNEQFF	TGTGCCAGCAGCACCTACAGGGTCAATGAGCAGTTCTTC
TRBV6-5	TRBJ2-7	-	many	CASSYSTGPSEQYF	TGTGCCAGCAGTTACTCGACGGGGCCTAGCGAGCAGTACTTC
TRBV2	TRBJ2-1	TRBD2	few	CASSGTGAGELGEQFF	TGTGCCAGCAGTGGAACGGGAGCGGGAGAGCTGGGTGAGCAGTTCTTC
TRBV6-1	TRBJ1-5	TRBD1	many	CASRKRGTGDSNQPQHF	TGTGCCAGCAGAAAAAGGGGGACAGGAGATAGCAATCAGCCCCAGCATTTT
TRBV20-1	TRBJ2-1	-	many	CSARADRSSYNEQFF	TGCAGTGCTAGGGCCGACAGGAGCTCCTACAATGAGCAGTTCTTC
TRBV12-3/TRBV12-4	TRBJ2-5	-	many	CASSSGLGETQYF	TGTGCCAGCAGTTCAGGGTTGGGGGAGACCCAGTACTTC
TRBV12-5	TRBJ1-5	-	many	CASGLVANQPQHF	TGTGCTAGTGGTTTGGTAGCTAATCAGCCCCAGCATTTT
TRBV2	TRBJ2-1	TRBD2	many	CASSPPPLAGAGNEQFF	TGTGCCAGCAGCCCACCTCCCTTAGCGGGAGCGGGTAATGAGCAGTTCTTC